This TCR beta chain comes out of a study of OX40 agonist ivuxolimab in advanced cancers. Study-wide background: Patients were given ivuxolimab, an antibody that agonizes OX40 (CD134).

V was shortened by 0 bases and J by 6 bases, with 17 bases between the two germline ends. The CDR3 totals 16 residues. From germline, CDR1 is SGHTA and CDR2 FQGTGA. Study findings and constraints: At 0.1 to 3.0 mg/kg, clonal expansion of CD4+ and CD8+ blood T cells had occurred by week 6. The 0.1-3.0 mg/kg partial responders had among the lowest clonal expansion. Normalized T-cell clonal expansion was also low in some nonresponders.

As concerns this clone: Its antigen is unidentified.

Profiled with immunoSEQ multiplex PCR; TCRdb holds only in-frame clones, not every one. The sample includes 100,000 to 140,000 clones, 75% to 95% of them seen just once. The source material was CD4+ or CD8+ T cells sorted from blood, sampled in a trial of the OX40 agonist ivuxolimab. The chain carries TRBV7-3 and TRBJ1-2; tentative D call: TRBD1 (5 bases). This sequence originates from an adult with an advanced solid tumor such as melanoma, head and neck, liver or kidney cancer. CDR3 sequence reads: CASSLTPGTEFDGYTF. CDR3 DNA sequence: TGTGCCAGCAGCTTAACGCCCGGGACGGAGTTTGATGGCTACACCTTC.